This T cell receptor (beta chain) was identified during a study of T cell responses to AZD1222 COVID-19 vaccine. Study conclusions and caveats: Sampled repertoires all dated from after the peak T cell response. Of spike-specific TCRs, nearly half reportedly target regions left unmutated in variants.

With 2 bases removed from V and 0 bases from J, the gap between germline ends came to 13 bases. CDR1 and CDR2 from the germline V gene are MNHEY and SMNVEV (reference sequence). This CDR3 contains 16 residues. A note on this clone: What it recognizes is unknown.

Clones were read by immunoSEQ multiplex PCR, and TCRdb kept only the in-frame ones, dropping some. The sample carries around 140,000 clones, 90% to 95% recorded once. This clonotype was sampled from an adult who received the AZD1222 COVID-19 vaccine. The material was peripheral blood, obtained 28 days after the second AZD1222 dose. This chain connects TRBV27 to TRBJ1-1; no definite D call. This chain's CDR3 is CASSLAFPPLNTEAFF. As DNA, the CDR3 is TGTGCCAGCAGTTTAGCGTTTCCCCCGTTGAACACTGAAGCTTTCTTT.